This T cell receptor (beta chain) derives from a study of CD8 T cells in ankylosing spondylitis. Notes on the study in general: Peripheral blood held disease-linked clones only at relatively low frequency, and these were CD8+. Existing reports had already noted some motif variants in reactive arthritis synovial fluid and blood. Reportedly, matched ankylosing spondylitis synovial fluid was significantly enriched for disease-linked clones.

This clonotype was seen at least ten times. Its antigen is not identified. For TCR beta, libraries came from quantitative 5'-RACE with molecular barcodes. TCRdb analysed the 5' RACE reads with MiXCR anew, one entry per CDR3 protein. Among fewer than 200,000 distinct CDR3 sequences, 18% were seen once, and the ten largest hold 4.3%. Germline assignment: CDR1 SGHRS and CDR2 YFSETQ. Losses at the gene ends were 4 bases for V and 0 bases for J; bases not matched to a gene: 15. This CDR3 region has 19 residues. The receptor was isolated from a male donor aged 5-30 years with ankylosing spondylitis or in good health (not recorded which). The rearrangement links TRBV5-1 to TRBJ1-4; TRBD1 agrees at 7 bases. The sequencing input was blood, either unsorted or a sorted T cell fraction (not recorded which). CDR3 sequence reads: CASSLLGTVGVSTNEKLFF. In DNA form, the CDR3 reads TGCGCCAGCAGCCTGCTCGGGACAGTCGGAGTTTCAACTAATGAAAAACTGTTTTTT.